These T cell receptor beta chains were read from a single sample in a study of Ad26.COV2.S vaccination and SARS-CoV-2 variants. Produced via immunoSEQ multiplex PCR; TCRdb's table is partial and in-frame only. The sample lists hundreds of thousands of clones, around 92% occurring once. The input for sequencing was peripheral blood, taken in a trial of Ad26.COV2.S vaccine versus placebo. These receptors were obtained from a person between 18 and 59 years old who received the Ad26.COV2.S COVID-19 vaccine or a placebo. Each CDR3 is given with its conserved first and last residue. Each record gives: CDR3 DNA, CDR3 protein, J gene, CDR3 length, D gene, V gene, clone size. A D gene is named only where the DNA matches it firmly. Clone size appears in some rows only: once, few, many, or a class for an expanded clone.

CDR3 DNA: TGTGCCAGCAGCTTCCAACAGGAGTCAAGGGAGACCCAGTACTTC
CDR3 protein: CASSFQQESRETQYF
J gene: TRBJ2-5
CDR3 length: 15
D gene: NA
V gene: TRBV7-9
clone size: NA

CDR3 DNA: TGTGCCAGCATCCAACCCACAGGGGGCAAAGAGACCCAGTACTTC
CDR3 protein: CASIQPTGGKETQYF
J gene: TRBJ2-5
CDR3 length: 15
D gene: TRBD1
V gene: TRBV6-6
clone size: NA

CDR3 DNA: TGTGCCTGGAGTGTGCAGGGAGGCACAGATACGCAGTATTTT
CDR3 protein: CAWSVQGGTDTQYF
J gene: TRBJ2-3
CDR3 length: 14
D gene: NA
V gene: TRBV30
clone size: NA

CDR3 DNA: TGTGCCAGCAGCTTAGTTCACCCCTACGAGCAGTACTTC
CDR3 protein: CASSLVHPYEQYF
J gene: TRBJ2-7
CDR3 length: 13
D gene: NA
V gene: TRBV11-2
clone size: NA

CDR3 DNA: TGTGCCAGCAGCTCAGACATGGGGTACGGGGAGCTGTTTTTT
CDR3 protein: CASSSDMGYGELFF
J gene: TRBJ2-2
CDR3 length: 14
D gene: NA
V gene: TRBV11-2
clone size: NA

CDR3 DNA: TGTGCCAGCAGTCCACAGGGGAGCAATCAGCCCCAGCATTTT
CDR3 protein: CASSPQGSNQPQHF
J gene: TRBJ1-5
CDR3 length: 14
D gene: TRBD1
V gene: TRBV2
clone size: few

CDR3 DNA: TGCAGCGTTGATTCCGGTCACACCGGGGAGCTGTTTTTT
CDR3 protein: CSVDSGHTGELFF
J gene: TRBJ2-2
CDR3 length: 13
D gene: NA
V gene: TRBV29-1
clone size: NA

CDR3 DNA: TGTGCCAGCAGCGTAGCCCCTGAAGCGGGTCCCTACAATGAGCAGTTCTTC
CDR3 protein: CASSVAPEAGPYNEQFF
J gene: TRBJ2-1
CDR3 length: 17
D gene: NA
V gene: TRBV9
clone size: NA

CDR3 DNA: TGTGCCAGCTTTCGTCTGGCAGGGACTAATGAAAAACTGTTTTTT
CDR3 protein: CASFRLAGTNEKLFF
J gene: TRBJ1-4
CDR3 length: 15
D gene: NA
V gene: TRBV6-6
clone size: NA

CDR3 DNA: TGTGCCAGCAGTGTAGTGGACAGCAATCAGCCCCAGCATTTT
CDR3 protein: CASSVVDSNQPQHF
J gene: TRBJ1-5
CDR3 length: 14
D gene: NA
V gene: TRBV2
clone size: once

CDR3 DNA: TGTGCCAGCAGCTCCCTAGCGGGACACAATGAGCAGTTCTTC
CDR3 protein: CASSSLAGHNEQFF
J gene: TRBJ2-1
CDR3 length: 14
D gene: TRBD2
V gene: TRBV11-2
clone size: once

CDR3 DNA: TGTGCCAGCAGCCTCTCACCGGGACTAGGGCAGTTCTTC
CDR3 protein: CASSLSPGLGQFF
J gene: TRBJ2-1
CDR3 length: 13
D gene: TRBD2
V gene: TRBV7-9
clone size: NA

CDR3 DNA: TGTGCCACCAGTGATTACCCCGCGGGAACGGCCGGGGAGCTGTTTTTT
CDR3 protein: CATSDYPAGTAGELFF
J gene: TRBJ2-2
CDR3 length: 16
D gene: NA
V gene: TRBV24-1
clone size: NA

CDR3 DNA: TGTGCCAGCAGCTCGCTGACAGGGGCCTTGGCCGGGGAGCTGTTTTTT
CDR3 protein: CASSSLTGALAGELFF
J gene: TRBJ2-2
CDR3 length: 16
D gene: TRBD1
V gene: TRBV7-9
clone size: NA

CDR3 DNA: TGTGCCTGGGCCTCGCTTGGCCTGGGAAATTCACCCCTCCACTTT
CDR3 protein: CAWASLGLGNSPLHF
J gene: TRBJ1-6
CDR3 length: 15
D gene: NA
V gene: TRBV30
clone size: NA

CDR3 DNA: TGTGCCAGCAGCTTAGAGGGGGGGATGAACACTGAAGCTTTCTTT
CDR3 protein: CASSLEGGMNTEAFF
J gene: TRBJ1-1
CDR3 length: 15
D gene: NA
V gene: TRBV7-8
clone size: NA

CDR3 DNA: TGTGCCAGCAGCGAAACTAGCGCCCCCACAGATACGCAGTATTTT
CDR3 protein: CASSETSAPTDTQYF
J gene: TRBJ2-3
CDR3 length: 15
D gene: TRBD2
V gene: TRBV5-4
clone size: NA

CDR3 DNA: TGCGCCAGCAGCCAAGATACCGGGGGCTATGGCTACACCTTC
CDR3 protein: CASSQDTGGYGYTF
J gene: TRBJ1-2
CDR3 length: 14
D gene: NA
V gene: TRBV4-1
clone size: NA

CDR3 DNA: TGTGCCAGCAGCCAATCCCCATACAGGGGTGCTCAGCCCCAGCATTTT
CDR3 protein: CASSQSPYRGAQPQHF
J gene: TRBJ1-5
CDR3 length: 16
D gene: TRBD1
V gene: TRBV14
clone size: few

CDR3 DNA: TGTGCCAGCAGATGGACAGACACCGGGGAGCTGTTTTTT
CDR3 protein: CASRWTDTGELFF
J gene: TRBJ2-2
CDR3 length: 13
D gene: NA
V gene: TRBV5-6
clone size: NA

CDR3 DNA: TGTGCCAGCAGTTACACGGGACAGGGGGGTCCTAACTATGGCTACACCTTC
CDR3 protein: CASSYTGQGGPNYGYTF
J gene: TRBJ1-2
CDR3 length: 17
D gene: TRBD1
V gene: TRBV2
clone size: NA

CDR3 DNA: TGCGCCAGCAGCTACCGGACAGGCAATCCTGGCTACACCTTC
CDR3 protein: CASSYRTGNPGYTF
J gene: TRBJ1-2
CDR3 length: 14
D gene: TRBD1
V gene: TRBV5-1
clone size: NA

CDR3 DNA: TGTGCCAGCAGCCCCGTAGGTAGCGGCAATGAGCAGTTCTTC
CDR3 protein: CASSPVGSGNEQFF
J gene: TRBJ2-1
CDR3 length: 14
D gene: NA
V gene: TRBV7-9
clone size: once

CDR3 DNA: TGTGCCAGTAAATGGGACATGAGCTCCTACGAGCAGTACTTC
CDR3 protein: CASKWDMSSYEQYF
J gene: TRBJ2-7
CDR3 length: 14
D gene: NA
V gene: TRBV19
clone size: few